This T cell receptor (beta chain) originates from a study of cytomegalovirus exposure and HLA in healthy donors. This CDR3 has 13 amino acids. Germline V gene data show CDR1 as SGHDT and CDR2 as YYEEEE. Trimming removed 3 bases at V and 4 bases at J, with 10 bases between. Concerning this clone: Its antigen remains unknown.

Study findings and constraints: There were 150 to 200 TCR beta chains listed as cytomegalovirus-associated.

Primers: 60 Vbeta forward and 13 Jbeta reverse. Data came from immunoSEQ multiplex PCR; TCRdb stores just in-frame clones and leaves some out. The specimen's table records fewer than 150,000 clones. Sequencing was performed on PBMCs. This sequence was found in a woman aged 60-75 years in good health and CMV-seronegative. V is TRBV5-6 and J is TRBJ2-5; D remains ambiguous. The CDR3 spells CASSSTEVETQYF. The CDR3 DNA is TGTGCCAGCAGCTCGACCGAGGTAGAGACCCAGTACTTC.